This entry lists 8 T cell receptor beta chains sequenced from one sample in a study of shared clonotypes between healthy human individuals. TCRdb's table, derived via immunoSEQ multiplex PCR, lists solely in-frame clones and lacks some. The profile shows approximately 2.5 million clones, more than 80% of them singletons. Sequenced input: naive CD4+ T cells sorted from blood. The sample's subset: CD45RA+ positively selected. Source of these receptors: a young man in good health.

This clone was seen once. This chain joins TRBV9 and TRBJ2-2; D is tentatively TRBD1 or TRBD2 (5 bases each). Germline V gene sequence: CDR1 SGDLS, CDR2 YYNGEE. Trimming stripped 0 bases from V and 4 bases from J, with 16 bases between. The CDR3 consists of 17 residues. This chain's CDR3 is CASSVVEGYYSTGELFF. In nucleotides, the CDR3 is TGTGCCAGCAGCGTAGTTGAGGGGTATTACAGCACCGGGGAGCTGTTTTTT.

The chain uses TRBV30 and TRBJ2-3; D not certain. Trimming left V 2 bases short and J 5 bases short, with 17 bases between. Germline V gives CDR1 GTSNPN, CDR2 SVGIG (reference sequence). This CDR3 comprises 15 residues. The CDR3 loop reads CAWSLRSLSRDTQYF. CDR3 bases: TGTGCCTGGAGTCTGCGGTCCCTGAGTAGAGATACGCAGTATTTT.

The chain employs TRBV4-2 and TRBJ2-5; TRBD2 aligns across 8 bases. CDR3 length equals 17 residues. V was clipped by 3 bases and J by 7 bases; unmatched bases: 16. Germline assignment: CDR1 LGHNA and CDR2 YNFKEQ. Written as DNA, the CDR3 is TGTGCCAGCAGCCAGGGCGGGTACGGGGGGGCAGGAAGGACCCAGTACTTC. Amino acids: CASSQGGYGGAGRTQYF.

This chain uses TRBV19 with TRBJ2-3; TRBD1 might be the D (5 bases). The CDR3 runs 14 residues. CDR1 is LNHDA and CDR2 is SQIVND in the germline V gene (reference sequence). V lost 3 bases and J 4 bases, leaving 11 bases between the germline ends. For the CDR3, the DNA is TGTGCCAGTAGTATTCTTCAGGGCGCAGATACGCAGTATTTT. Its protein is CASSILQGADTQYF.

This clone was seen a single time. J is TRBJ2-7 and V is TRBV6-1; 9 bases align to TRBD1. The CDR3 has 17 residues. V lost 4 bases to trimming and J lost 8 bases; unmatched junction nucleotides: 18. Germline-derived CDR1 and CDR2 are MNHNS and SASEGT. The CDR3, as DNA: TGTGCCAGCAGTGGACCTACACCGGGACAGGGAGGGGAGAAGCAGTACTTC. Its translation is CASSGPTPGQGGEKQYF.

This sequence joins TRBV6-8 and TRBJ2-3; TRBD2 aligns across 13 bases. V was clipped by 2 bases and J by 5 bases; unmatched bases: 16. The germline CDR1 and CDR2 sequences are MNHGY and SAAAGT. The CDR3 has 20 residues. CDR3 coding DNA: TGTGCCAGCAGTTACCCAACCGGGACTAGCGGGATGCCTGCTGGAGATACGCAGTATTTT. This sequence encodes CASSYPTGTSGMPAGDTQYF.

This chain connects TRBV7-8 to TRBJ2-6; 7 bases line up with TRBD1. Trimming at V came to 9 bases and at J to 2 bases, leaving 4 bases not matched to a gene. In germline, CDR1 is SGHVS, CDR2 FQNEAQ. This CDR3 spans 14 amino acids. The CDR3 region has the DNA TGTGCCAGTAAACAGGGGACTGGGGCCAACGTCCTGACTTTC. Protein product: CASKQGTGANVLTF.

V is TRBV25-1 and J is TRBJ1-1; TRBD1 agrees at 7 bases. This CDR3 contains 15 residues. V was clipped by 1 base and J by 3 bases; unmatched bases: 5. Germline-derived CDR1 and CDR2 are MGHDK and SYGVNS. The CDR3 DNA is TGTGCCAGCAGTGAATCAGACAGGGTGGACACTGAAGCTTTCTTT. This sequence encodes CASSESDRVDTEAFF.